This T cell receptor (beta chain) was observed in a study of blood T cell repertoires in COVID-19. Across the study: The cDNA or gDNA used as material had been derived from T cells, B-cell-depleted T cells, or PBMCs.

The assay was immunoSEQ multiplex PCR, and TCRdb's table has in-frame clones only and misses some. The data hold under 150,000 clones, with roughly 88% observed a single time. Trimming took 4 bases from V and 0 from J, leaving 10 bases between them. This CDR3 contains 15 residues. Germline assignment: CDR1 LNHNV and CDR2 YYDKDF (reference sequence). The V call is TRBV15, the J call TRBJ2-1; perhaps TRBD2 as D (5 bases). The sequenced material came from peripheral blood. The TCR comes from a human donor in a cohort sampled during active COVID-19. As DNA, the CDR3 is TGTGCCACCAGCACTAGCCCGAGCTCCTACAATGAGCAGTTCTTC. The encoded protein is CATSTSPSSYNEQFF.